The next 27 T cell receptor beta chains were all read from a single sample in a study of cytomegalovirus exposure and HLA in healthy donors (dated 2017 in TCRdb). Libraries were built with the immunoSEQ multiplex PCR assay. A mixture of 60 forward primers for TCR Vbeta segments and 13 reverse primers for TCR Jbeta segments was used in the multiplex PCR. TCRdb took this table from immuneACCESS and kept in-frame rearrangements with V and J called. Such tables lack part of the clones; where checked against another copy, unresolved V genes explain under half of the gap, and the rest is unexplained. For this sample the table gives about 150,000 clones, of which approximately 84% were detected only once. Roughly 2.4% of the sample is held by the ten biggest clonotypes. Sample: PBMCs. Receptors originate from a woman aged 18 to 35 in good health and CMV-seronegative.

This rearrangement joins TRBV28 to TRBJ1-2; 8 nucleotides line up with TRBD1. Trimming took 6 bases from V and 2 from J; bases not matched to a gene: 11. CDR3 length equals 16 residues. Germline V CDR1 and CDR2: MDHEN, SYDVKM. The CDR3 reads CASSRGQGARNYGYTF. The CDR3 region has the DNA TGTGCCAGCAGCCGAGGGCAGGGGGCGAGAAACTATGGCTACACCTTC.

The V call is TRBV28, the J call TRBJ2-7; D might be TRBD2 (6 bases). Germline assignment: CDR1 MDHEN and CDR2 SYDVKM. V was trimmed by 3 bases and J by 5 bases, leaving 14 bases between them. CDR3 size: 14 residues. CDR3 in amino acids: CASSFPGLPNEQYF. In DNA, the CDR3 is TGTGCCAGCAGTTTCCCGGGACTCCCCAACGAGCAGTACTTC.

V usage is TRBV12-5 and J usage is TRBJ2-1; 9 bases align to TRBD2. In germline, CDR1 is LGHNT, CDR2 FRNRAP. The trim removed 1 base at V and 3 bases at J, leaving 7 bases unmatched. The CDR3 covers 17 residues. This chain's CDR3 is CASGLALGTSIYNEQFF. DNA of the CDR3: TGTGCTAGTGGTTTGGCCCTTGGGACTAGCATCTACAATGAGCAGTTCTTC.

The chain carries TRBV2 and TRBJ2-2; 9 nucleotides agree with TRBD1. V gave up 6 bases and J gave up 6 bases; unmatched junction bases: 8. Germline V gene data show CDR1 as SNHLY and CDR2 as FYNNEI. The CDR3 runs to 15 residues. The CDR3 sequence is CASSTGTGNPGELFF. DNA for the CDR3: TGTGCCAGCAGCACCGGGACAGGGAATCCCGGGGAGCTGTTTTTT.

The genes are TRBV10-3 and TRBJ2-5; 8 bases map to TRBD1. Trimming took 0 bases from V and 5 from J; bases not matched to a gene: 8. In germline, CDR1 is ENHRY, CDR2 SYGVKD. CDR3 size: 16 residues. CDR3 bases: TGTGCCATCAGTGAGTCGTCCCCAGGGGGCGGCGAGACCCAGTACTTC. Translation: CAISESSPGGGETQYF.

The V and J genes are TRBV7-3 and TRBJ2-1; D possibly corresponds to TRBD2 (7 bases). Trimming took 1 base from V and 1 from J, leaving 17 bases between them. From germline, CDR1 is SGHTA and CDR2 FQGTGA. CDR3 length: 18 residues. CDR3 amino acids: CASSLIHGGGESYNEQFF. Here the CDR3 DNA reads TGTGCCAGCAGCTTAATCCATGGGGGGGGCGAATCCTACAATGAGCAGTTCTTC.

This chain connects TRBV25-1 to TRBJ2-1; D may be TRBD2 (5 bases). CDR3 size: 15 residues. Trimming took 3 bases from V and 7 from J, leaving 16 bases between them. Looked up from germline, CDR1 is MGHDK and CDR2 is SYGVNS. The CDR3 sequence: CASSDLGEGGNEQFF. As DNA, the CDR3 is TGTGCCAGCAGTGATTTAGGTGAAGGAGGTAATGAGCAGTTCTTC.

The chain recombines TRBV2 with TRBJ2-3; a weak D match, TRBD1 (6 bases). This CDR3 is built from 14 residues. Germline assignment: CDR1 SNHLY and CDR2 FYNNEI. V lost 10 bases and J lost 3, with 17 bases in between. The CDR3: CATKYRVGTDTQYF. As DNA, the CDR3 is TGTGCCACCAAGTACAGGGTGGGTACAGATACGCAGTATTTT.

The chain is built from TRBV2 and TRBJ2-1; TRBD1 matches at 7 bases. Trimming at V came to 10 bases and at J to 6 bases, leaving 12 bases not matched to a gene. The CDR3 runs 14 residues. Germline CDR1 and CDR2: SNHLY and FYNNEI. In DNA form, the CDR3 reads TGTGCCACGCCGACAGGGCCCGCAGGCAATGAGCAGTTCTTC. As protein: CATPTGPAGNEQFF.

The genes are TRBV27 and TRBJ1-1, with TRBD1 matching 8 bases. Germline V CDR1 and CDR2: MNHEY, SMNVEV (reference sequence). V trimming: 3 bases; J trimming: 7 bases; junction bases outside the gene matches: 4. The CDR3 consists of 13 residues. The CDR3 sequence is CASSFDRGSEAFF. CDR3 DNA sequence: TGTGCCAGCAGTTTTGACAGGGGAAGTGAAGCTTTCTTT.

The chain uses TRBV27 and TRBJ2-7; D perhaps matches TRBD1 (6 bases). Germline CDR1 is MNHEY and CDR2 is SMNVEV (reference sequence). This CDR3 is 15 amino acids long. V was shortened by 4 bases and J by 0 bases, with 13 bases between the two germline ends. This CDR3 reads CASSSGQPCSYEQYF. The CDR3 DNA reads TGTGCCAGCAGTTCCGGACAGCCATGCTCCTACGAGCAGTACTTC.

This chain uses TRBV4-1 with TRBJ2-7; 9 bases are a match to TRBD1. The V gene's germline CDR1 is MGHRA and CDR2 YSYEKL. The CDR3 is made up of 12 amino acids. With V trimmed by 6 bases and J by 6 bases, 3 bases remained unmatched. The CDR3 is CASRETGGEQYF. The DNA of the CDR3 is TGCGCCAGCAGGGAGACAGGGGGCGAGCAGTACTTC.

The chain employs TRBV11-3 and TRBJ2-3, with 7 bases lining up with TRBD2. In germline, CDR1 is SGHNT, CDR2 YENEEA. The V gene end was trimmed by 4 bases and the J gene end by 0 bases; junction bases not matched to a gene: 16. The CDR3 sequence is 19 residues long. In DNA, the CDR3 is TGTGCCAGCAGCTCGCCCCACTATCGTCCGCGGGGGAGCACAGATACGCAGTATTTT. Translated, it gives CASSSPHYRPRGSTDTQYF.

The CDR3 reads CSASALYGYTF. As DNA, the CDR3 is TGCAGTGCTAGCGCGTTGTATGGCTACACCTTC. The J gene is TRBJ1-2, the V gene TRBV20-1, with D unclear. In germline, CDR1 is DFQATT, CDR2 SNEGSKA (reference sequence). The V and J ends lost 3 bases and 5 bases respectively, with 7 bases between them. The CDR3 length is 11 residues.

This clone was observed a handful of times. J is TRBJ1-6 and V is TRBV14; D ambiguous. This CDR3 region has 14 residues. Germline CDR1 SGHDN, CDR2 FVKESK. V was pared by 4 bases and J by 10 bases, with 14 bases between. The CDR3 loop reads CASSPGEAGSPLHF. CDR3 nucleotide sequence: TGTGCCAGCAGCCCCGGGGAGGCAGGATCACCCCTCCACTTT.

Details on this clone: One end of the junction does not line up with germline, which may come from a read error. V gene TRBV7-2 combines with J gene TRBJ2-7; 7 bases align to TRBD1. This CDR3 has 14 residues. CDR1 is SGHTA, CDR2 FQGNSA, per germline. The CDR3 spells CASSLAGTVYEQYF. In DNA form, the CDR3 reads TGTGCCAGCAGCCTAGCCGGGACAGTCTACGAGCAGTACTTC.

This chain uses TRBV7-2 with TRBJ2-7, with a tentative D call TRBD1 (5 bases). Trimming removed 5 bases at V and 0 bases at J, with 14 bases between. CDR1 is SGHTA and CDR2 is FQGNSA in the germline V gene. The CDR3 is made up of 15 amino acids. The chain's CDR3 is CASSRDRMSSYEQYF. The CDR3 DNA follows: TGTGCCAGCAGCCGCGACAGAATGAGCTCCTACGAGCAGTACTTC. Full variable domain (remainder filled in from reference TRBV7-2 and TRBJ2-7): GAGVSQSPSNKVTEKGKDVELRCDPISGHTALYWYRQSLGQGLEFLIYFQGNSAPDKSGLPSDRFSAERTGGSVSTLTIQRTQQEDSAVYLCASSRDRMSSYEQYFGPGTRLTVT.

The CDR3 DNA is TGCGCCAGCAGCTTGGGGGACAGCAGCAATCAGCCCCAGCATTTT. This sequence encodes CASSLGDSSNQPQHF. J is TRBJ1-5 and V is TRBV5-1, with 7 bases lining up with TRBD1. V shed 0 bases and J 1 base; nucleotides not matched to a gene: 1. This CDR3 is 15 amino acids long. Germline V gene sequence: CDR1 SGHRS, CDR2 YFSETQ.

The chain recombines TRBV9 with TRBJ2-2; TRBD2 is a possible D gene (7 bases). V was cut by 7 bases and J by 5 bases, with 15 bases left in between. Germline-derived CDR1 and CDR2 are SGDLS and YYNGEE. This CDR3 has 14 residues. CDR3 DNA sequence: TGTGCCAGCGAGGAGGGGGGGAGTACCGGGGAGCTGTTTTTT. Amino acids: CASEEGGSTGELFF.

The chain joins TRBV10-3 to TRBJ2-3; 11 nucleotides agree with TRBD2. Trimming cost V 6 bases and J 4 bases; bases outside gene matches: 6. Germline CDR1 ENHRY, CDR2 SYGVKD. The CDR3 is made up of 15 amino acids. The CDR3 is CAIRETSGVPDTQYF. The DNA of the CDR3 is TGTGCCATCAGGGAGACTAGCGGGGTGCCAGATACGCAGTATTTT.

V gene TRBV18 combines with J gene TRBJ1-5; possible D gene TRBD1, 5 bases. V gave up 6 bases and J gave up 5 bases, with 14 bases separating them. This CDR3 has 14 residues. Germline V gene sequence: CDR1 KGHSH, CDR2 LQKENI. The CDR3, as DNA: TGTGCCAGCTCCATACAGGCCGTCGATCAGCCCCAGCATTTT. Translated, it gives CASSIQAVDQPQHF.

On this clone itself: Compared with germline, one end of the junction differs, possibly owing to a read error. The chain carries TRBV6-5 and TRBJ2-3; TRBD2 agrees at 10 bases. Germline lookup yields CDR1 MNHEY and CDR2 SVGAGI. This CDR3 has 15 amino acids. This CDR3 reads CAGSLAGAITDTQYF. DNA of the CDR3: TGTGCCGGCAGCCTAGCGGGGGCCATCACAGATACGCAGTATTTT.

The chain links TRBV5-4 to TRBJ1-6; D might be TRBD1 (5 bases). This CDR3 has 15 amino acids. The V gene lost 0 bases and the J gene lost 10 bases, with 14 bases spanning the gap. From germline, CDR1 is SGHNT and CDR2 YYREEE (reference sequence). CDR3 coding DNA: TGTGCCAGCAGCTTGGATCCCCCAGGGAAATCACCCCTCCACTTT. Protein product: CASSLDPPGKSPLHF.

The V gene is TRBV5-1, the J gene TRBJ2-3, with D possibly matching TRBD2 (5 bases). The CDR3 runs to 14 residues. V lost 6 bases and J 1 base, leaving 12 bases between the germline ends. From germline, CDR1 is SGHRS and CDR2 YFSETQ. The CDR3 sequence: CASTPGWGTDTQYF. Written as DNA, the CDR3 is TGCGCCAGCACGCCGGGGTGGGGCACAGATACGCAGTATTTT.

The V call is TRBV10-3, the J call TRBJ2-1; the D is unclear. CDR1 and CDR2 from the germline V gene are ENHRY and SYGVKD. The CDR3 length is 12 residues. The germline V and J ends were trimmed by 7 bases and 6 bases, with 10 bases remaining between them. CDR3 protein: CAINTLGNEQFF. In nucleotides, the CDR3 is TGTGCCATCAATACGCTCGGCAATGAGCAGTTCTTC.

This chain connects TRBV11-2 to TRBJ2-7, with 10 positions matching TRBD2. CDR3 length: 14 amino acids. V was pared by 4 bases and J by 6 bases, with 6 bases of the junction left unmatched. Germline V gene data show CDR1 as SGHAT and CDR2 as FQNNGV. CDR3 nucleotides: TGTGCCAGCAGCTCCCTAGCGGGGGCCCTCGAGCAGTACTTC. Its protein is CASSSLAGALEQYF.

This clone showed up just a few times. This chain connects TRBV11-2 to TRBJ2-7, with 7 bases fitting TRBD2. Germline V gives CDR1 SGHAT, CDR2 FQNNGV. After removal of 0 bases from V and 5 bases from J, the junction contained 10 bases not matched to a gene. The CDR3 contains 16 residues. The CDR3 here is CASSLDPGTTSHEQYF. CDR3 nucleotide sequence: TGTGCCAGCAGCTTAGATCCAGGGACTACCAGCCACGAGCAGTACTTC.